This section outlines one TCR beta chain sequence together with its context. Its antigen remains unidentified. Documented time point: healthy volunteer bleed at 2 weeks. Whole blood, unfractionated, served as the material for total RNA extraction. The library tagged each cDNA molecule with unique molecular identifiers. In the authors' workflow: TCR counts had a median of about 94,000 per sample and spanned roughly 20,000 to 750,000. TCRdb re-called the RACE reads through MiXCR, storing one row per CDR3 protein. TCRdb, rather than the study authors, made the V and J calls. The data contain tens of thousands of distinct CDR3 sequences, around 9% of them singletons. Unmatched junction bases numbered 7, after V lost 1 base and J lost 6 bases. The CDR3 extends over 16 amino acids. Germline V gene data show CDR1 as MGHRA and CDR2 as YSYEKL. The data were obtained in a study of human T cells and chemical hapten exposure. Study as a whole: Per-sample TCR yields varied mainly from small pooled library volume differences. Points from the study as a whole: The number of TCRs above 1 in 1000 frequency did not change after DPC sensitization.

V gene TRBV4-1 combines with J gene TRBJ2-2; 8 nucleotides line up with TRBD2. This clonotype originated in a female donor in good health. Some clones in this sample may be carry-over from other donors' samples. The sample taken for sequencing was whole blood. CDR3 nucleotides: TGCGCCAGCAGCCAAGCGGGGGCGGGAGGTTCCGGGGAGCTGTTTTTT. Its translation: CASSQAGAGGSGELFF.